This T cell receptor (beta chain) came from a study of T cell responses to AZD1222 COVID-19 vaccine. This table comes from immunoSEQ multiplex PCR, and its TCRdb copy is limited to in-frame clones, with some not included. The top ten clones hold 6.5% to 9.5% of a sample with fewer than 95,000 clones, approximately 90% of them seen once. Study-level results: In a largely white British group with more females than males, clonal diversity was possibly underestimated. As reported, nearly half of all spike-specific TCRs target variant regions that are unmutated.

Between the trimmed V and J ends, which lost 5 bases and 2 bases, there was a span of 13 bases. The CDR3 sequence is 16 residues long. The germline V gene has CDR1 KGHSH and CDR2 LQKENI. To note about this clone: Antigen specificity is unknown.

The material was peripheral blood, obtained 28 days after the second AZD1222 dose. The gene calls are TRBV18 and TRBJ2-6; D may be TRBD1 or TRBD2 (5 bases each). The clonotype originates from an adult who received the AZD1222 COVID-19 vaccine. The CDR3 here is CASSKGSGAGANVLTF. CDR3 nucleotide sequence: TGTGCCAGCTCAAAGGGGTCCGGGGCTGGGGCCAACGTCCTGACTTTC.